This T cell receptor (beta chain) is drawn from a study of shared clonotypes between healthy human individuals. Assay execution proceeded at the deep level. Here immunoSEQ multiplex PCR was the method, and the copy in TCRdb shows in-frame clones only, minus some. This table has 90,000 to 100,000 clones, 40% to 55% appearing once. In this sample, this clone turned up once. The CDR3 extends over 14 amino acids. Trimming shortened V by 8 bases and J by 8 bases, and 22 bases separated the two germline ends. Germline CDR1 and CDR2: MDHEN and SYDVKM. The source is a woman in her 40s in good health. Some clones in this sample may be carry-over from other donors' samples. The specimen sequenced was PBMCs. The chain recombines TRBV28 with TRBJ2-7, with D perhaps being TRBD1 or TRBD2 (5 bases each). The CDR3 DNA sequence: TGTGCCAGCGGGCCCCCTGGGACCCGACAAAAGCAGTACTTC. Translating gives CASGPPGTRQKQYF.